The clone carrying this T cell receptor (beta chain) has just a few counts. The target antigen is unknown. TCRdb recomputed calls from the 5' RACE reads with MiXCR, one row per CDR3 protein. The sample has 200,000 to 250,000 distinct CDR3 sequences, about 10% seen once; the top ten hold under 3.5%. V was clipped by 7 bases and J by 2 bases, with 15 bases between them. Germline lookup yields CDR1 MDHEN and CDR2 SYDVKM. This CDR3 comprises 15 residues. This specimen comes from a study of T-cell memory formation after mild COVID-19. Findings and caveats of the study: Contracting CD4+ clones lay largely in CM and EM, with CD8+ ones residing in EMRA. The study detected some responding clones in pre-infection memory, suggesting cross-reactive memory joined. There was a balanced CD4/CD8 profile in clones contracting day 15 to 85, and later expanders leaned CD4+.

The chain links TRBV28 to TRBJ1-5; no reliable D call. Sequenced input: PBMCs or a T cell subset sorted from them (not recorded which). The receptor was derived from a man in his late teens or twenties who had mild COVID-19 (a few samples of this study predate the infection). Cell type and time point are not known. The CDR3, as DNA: TGTGCCAGCACCAGCGAGGGAACCGGCAATCAGCCCCAGCATTTT. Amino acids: CASTSEGTGNQPQHF.